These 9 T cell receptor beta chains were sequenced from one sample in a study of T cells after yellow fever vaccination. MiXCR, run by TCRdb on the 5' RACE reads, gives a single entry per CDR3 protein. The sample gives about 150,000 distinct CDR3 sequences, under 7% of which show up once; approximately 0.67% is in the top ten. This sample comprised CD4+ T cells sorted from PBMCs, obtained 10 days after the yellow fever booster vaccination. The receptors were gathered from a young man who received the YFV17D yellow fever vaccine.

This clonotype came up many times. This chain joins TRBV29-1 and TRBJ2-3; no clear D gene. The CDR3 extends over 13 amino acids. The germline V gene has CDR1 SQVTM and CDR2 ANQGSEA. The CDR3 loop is CTAQTRHTDTQYF. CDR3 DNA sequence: TGCACGGCACAAACCCGGCACACAGATACGCAGTATTTT.

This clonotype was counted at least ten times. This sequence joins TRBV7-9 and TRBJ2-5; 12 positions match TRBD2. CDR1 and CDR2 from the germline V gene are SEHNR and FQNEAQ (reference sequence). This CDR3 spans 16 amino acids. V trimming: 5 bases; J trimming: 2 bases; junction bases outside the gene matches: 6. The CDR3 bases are TGTGCCAGCAGCCGTGGGACTAGCGGGCTTCAAGAGACCCAGTACTTC. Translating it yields CASSRGTSGLQETQYF. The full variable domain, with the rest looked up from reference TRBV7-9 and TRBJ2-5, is DTGVSQNPRHKITKRGQNVTFRCDPISEHNRLYWYRQTLGQGPEFLTYFQNEAQLEKSRLLSDRFSAERPKGSFSTLEIQRTEQGDSAMYLCASSRGTSGLQETQYFGPGTRLLVL.

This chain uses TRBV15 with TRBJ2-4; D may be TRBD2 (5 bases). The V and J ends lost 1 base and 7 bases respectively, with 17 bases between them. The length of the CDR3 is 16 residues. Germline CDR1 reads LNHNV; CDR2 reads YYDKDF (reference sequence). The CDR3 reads CATSRGADQRINIQYF. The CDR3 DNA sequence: TGTGCCACCAGCAGAGGAGCGGACCAACGGATCAACATTCAGTACTTC.

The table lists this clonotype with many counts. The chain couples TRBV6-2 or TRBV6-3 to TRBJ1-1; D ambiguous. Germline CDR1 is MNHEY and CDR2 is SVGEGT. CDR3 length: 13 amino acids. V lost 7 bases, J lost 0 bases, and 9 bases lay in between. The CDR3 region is CASTYRVNTEAFF. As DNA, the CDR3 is TGTGCCAGCACCTACCGAGTGAACACTGAAGCTTTCTTT.

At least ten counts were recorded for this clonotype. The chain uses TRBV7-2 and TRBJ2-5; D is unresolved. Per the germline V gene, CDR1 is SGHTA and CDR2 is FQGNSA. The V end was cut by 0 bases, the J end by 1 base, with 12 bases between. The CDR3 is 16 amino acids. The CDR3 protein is CASSLAFSFGQETQYF. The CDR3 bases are TGTGCCAGCAGCTTAGCGTTTTCGTTTGGCCAAGAGACCCAGTACTTC. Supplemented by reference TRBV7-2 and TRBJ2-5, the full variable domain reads GAGVSQSPSNKVTEKGKDVELRCDPISGHTALYWYRQSLGQGLEFLIYFQGNSAPDKSGLPSDRFSAERTGGSVSTLTIQRTQQEDSAVYLCASSLAFSFGQETQYFGPGTRLLVL.

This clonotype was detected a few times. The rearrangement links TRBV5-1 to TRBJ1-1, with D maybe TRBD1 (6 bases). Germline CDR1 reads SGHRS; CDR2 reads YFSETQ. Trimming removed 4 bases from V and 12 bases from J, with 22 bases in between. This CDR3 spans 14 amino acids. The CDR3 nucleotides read TGCGCCAGCAGCCCGGGACATCTAGCCCAGGTACCTTTCTTT. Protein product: CASSPGHLAQVPFF.

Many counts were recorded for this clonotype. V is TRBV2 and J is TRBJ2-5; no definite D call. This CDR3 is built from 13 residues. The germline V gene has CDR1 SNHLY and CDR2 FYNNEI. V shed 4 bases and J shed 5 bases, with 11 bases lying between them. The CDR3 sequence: CASSGGSRETQYF. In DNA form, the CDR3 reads TGTGCCAGCAGTGGGGGTTCCCGCGAGACCCAGTACTTC. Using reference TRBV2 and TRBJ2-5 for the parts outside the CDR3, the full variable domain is EPEVTQTPSHQVTQMGQEVILRCVPISNHLYFYWYRQILGQKVEFLVSFYNNEISEKSEIFDDQFSVERPDGSNFTLKIRSTKLEDSAMYFCASSGGSRETQYFGPGTRLLVL.

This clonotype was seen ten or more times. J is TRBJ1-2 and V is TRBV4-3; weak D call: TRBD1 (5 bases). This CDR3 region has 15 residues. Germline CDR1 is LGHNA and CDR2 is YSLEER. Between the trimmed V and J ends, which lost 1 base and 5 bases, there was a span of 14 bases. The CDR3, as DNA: TGCGCCAGCAGCCAAGTGGGGACGAAAGGGTATGGCTACACCTTC. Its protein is CASSQVGTKGYGYTF.

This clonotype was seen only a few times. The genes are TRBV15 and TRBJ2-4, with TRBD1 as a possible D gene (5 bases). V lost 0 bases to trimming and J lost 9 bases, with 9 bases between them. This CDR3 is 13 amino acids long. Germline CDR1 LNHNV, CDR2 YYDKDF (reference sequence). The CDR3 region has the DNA TGTGCCACCAGCAGAGACAGGGTGGGCATTCAGTACTTC. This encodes CATSRDRVGIQYF. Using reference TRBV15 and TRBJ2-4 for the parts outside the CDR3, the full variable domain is DAMVIQNPRYQVTQFGKPVTLSCSQTLNHNVMYWYQQKSSQAPKLLFHYYDKDFNNEADTPDNFQSRRPNTSFCFLDIRSPGLGDTAMYLCATSRDRVGIQYFGAGTRLSVL.